The following is a TCR beta chain sequence with its context. Its target is not known. This entry comes from a study of blood T cells in healthy people across ages. Study findings and constraints: Unknown CMV status may confound age-related changes in expanded clones. Researchers report that TCR beta diversity correlated strongly with naive T cell percentage.

Per germline, CDR1 MDHEN and CDR2 SYDVKM. Trimming shortened V by 7 bases and J by 0 bases, and 11 bases separated the two germline ends. The CDR3 extends over 14 amino acids. The use of a sample-barcoded 5' primer and a J-beta primer mix characterized a second PCR of roughly 7 to 12 cycles. Each CDR3 protein gets one entry after TCRdb re-called the 5' RACE reads with MiXCR. Of about 1,400,000 distinct CDR3 sequences in the sample, around 42% were seen once. Material for sequencing was blood. V is TRBV28 and J is TRBJ2-3; D might be TRBD1 or TRBD2, each matching 6 bases. The TCR originated in a woman under 30 in good health. CDR3 region: CASKKGGSTDTQYF. As DNA, the CDR3 is TGTGCCAGCAAAAAGGGGGGTAGCACAGATACGCAGTATTTT.